These 29 T cell receptor beta chains were sequenced from one sample in a study of cytotoxic CD8 clonotypes in ibrutinib-treated CLL. Using immunoSEQ multiplex PCR, the repertoire was profiled, and TCRdb retains in-frame clones only, with some absent. The repertoire holds approximately 45,000 clones, with about 72% as singletons. Here the sequenced sample was PBMCs, taken after 12 months of ibrutinib treatment. The receptors were sampled from a human donor with chronic lymphocytic leukemia.

J is TRBJ1-4 and V is TRBV19; D possibly corresponds to TRBD1 (6 bases). Germline CDR1 is LNHDA and CDR2 is SQIVND (reference sequence). V lost 7 bases to trimming and J lost 8 bases, with 23 bases between them. This CDR3 has 16 residues. The DNA of the CDR3 is TGTGCCAGTACGGACAGCTTGAGCAGAAGGCGGGAAAAACTGTTTTTT. It encodes CASTDSLSRRREKLFF.

This chain connects TRBV6-5 to TRBJ2-5; 7 positions agree with TRBD1. This CDR3 is 12 amino acids long. The ends lost 5 bases at V and 6 bases at J; junction bases unmatched: 3. Germline V gives CDR1 MNHEY, CDR2 SVGAGI. CDR3 in amino acids: CASSTTGQTQYF. The DNA for the CDR3 is TGTGCCAGCAGTACGACAGGGCAGACCCAGTACTTC.

The chain has TRBV2 and TRBJ2-7; 14 positions match TRBD2. J lost 1 base, V lost 6 bases, and 2 bases had no gene match. Germline V CDR1 and CDR2: SNHLY, FYNNEI. The CDR3 is 15 residues long. DNA of the CDR3: TGTGCCAGCAGGCGACTAGCGGGAGGGTCCTACGAGCAGTACTTC. Residues: CASRRLAGGSYEQYF.

This clone was counted only a few times. The chain has TRBV7-2 and TRBJ2-7, with D possibly called TRBD1 or TRBD2 (5 bases each). This CDR3 comprises 15 residues. From germline, CDR1 is SGHTA and CDR2 FQGNSA. Between the trimmed V and J ends, which lost 3 bases and 1 base, there was a span of 13 bases. The CDR3 DNA reads TGTGCCAGCAGCTTTTCCGAGGGGCCTTCCTACGAGCAGTACTTC. This encodes CASSFSEGPSYEQYF.

V and J are TRBV11-3 and TRBJ2-7; unclear D gene. The CDR3 has 13 amino acids. The germline V gene has CDR1 SGHNT and CDR2 YENEEA. The V gene lost 5 bases and the J gene lost 5 bases, with 13 bases spanning the gap. The CDR3, as DNA: TGTGCCAGCAGCCTGGACCTTGGCGACGAGCAGTACTTC. This encodes CASSLDLGDEQYF.

The V gene is TRBV7-9, the J gene TRBJ1-3; no clear D. CDR1 and CDR2 from the germline V gene are SEHNR and FQNEAQ (reference sequence). There are 16 residues in the CDR3. Trimming pared 0 bases from V and 4 bases from J, leaving 13 bases between. This CDR3 is CASSLASWTLGNTIYF. The CDR3 DNA reads TGTGCCAGCAGCTTAGCGTCTTGGACCCTCGGAAACACCATATATTTT. Based on the CDR3 plus reference TRBV7-9 and TRBJ1-3, the full variable domain is DTGVSQNPRHKITKRGQNVTFRCDPISEHNRLYWYRQTLGQGPEFLTYFQNEAQLEKSRLLSDRFSAERPKGSFSTLEIQRTEQGDSAMYLCASSLASWTLGNTIYFGEGSWLTVV.

This clone has a single count. The CDR3 DNA reads TGTGCCAGCAGCCCCTCGACAGGGGGCTGGGGCTACACCTTC. This codes for CASSPSTGGWGYTF. The chain uses TRBV21-1 and TRBJ1-2; the D call of TRBD1 is as the table states it, not checked on the DNA. TRBV21-1 is annotated as a pseudogene. CDR3 length: 14 amino acids.

V is TRBV7-8 and J is TRBJ2-7, with a possible D match to TRBD2 (6 bases). The CDR3 runs 15 residues. Trimming pared 4 bases from V and 3 bases from J, leaving 16 bases between. Germline CDR1 is SGHVS and CDR2 is FQNEAQ. CDR3 coding DNA: TGTGCCAGCAGCTCGAGCCGGGACTTATACTACGAGCAGTACTTC. Its translation is CASSSSRDLYYEQYF.

The chain is built from TRBV5-4 and TRBJ2-1; no firm D call. The CDR3 covers 14 residues. CDR1 and CDR2 (germline): SGHNT, YYREEE (reference sequence). V was clipped by 2 bases and J by 7 bases, with 13 bases between them. CDR3 bases: TGTGCCAGCAGCTTACAGTCTTCGTGGAATGAGCAGTTCTTC. Amino acids: CASSLQSSWNEQFF.

The chain joins TRBV7-9 to TRBJ2-5; D uncertain. The CDR3 sequence is 13 residues long. The germline V gene encodes CDR1 SEHNR and CDR2 FQNEAQ (reference sequence). V was pared by 0 bases and J by 5 bases, with 7 bases between. CDR3 region: CASSLAVGETQYF. The CDR3 DNA is TGTGCCAGCAGCTTAGCCGTCGGTGAGACCCAGTACTTC. Supplemented by reference TRBV7-9 and TRBJ2-5, the full variable domain reads DTGVSQNPRHKITKRGQNVTFRCDPISEHNRLYWYRQTLGQGPEFLTYFQNEAQLEKSRLLSDRFSAERPKGSFSTLEIQRTEQGDSAMYLCASSLAVGETQYFGPGTRLLVL.

This chain links TRBV19 with TRBJ2-3; 8 nucleotides match TRBD2. The CDR3 runs 17 residues. The germline V gene encodes CDR1 LNHDA and CDR2 SQIVND (reference sequence). The J segment lost 0 bases and the V segment lost 5 bases, leaving 10 bases of the junction unmatched. The CDR3 DNA follows: TGTGCCAGTAGTGCACTAACTAGCGGATCTAGCACAGATACGCAGTATTTT. This encodes CASSALTSGSSTDTQYF.

The chain is built from TRBV6-5 and TRBJ2-2, with 7 bases fitting TRBD1. Germline CDR1 MNHEY, CDR2 SVGAGI. The CDR3 is made up of 15 amino acids. Losses at the gene ends were 6 bases for V and 2 bases for J; bases not matched to a gene: 6. The CDR3 DNA reads as TGTGCCAGCAGACAGGGGACAGCTAACACCGGGGAGCTGTTTTTT. This sequence encodes CASRQGTANTGELFF.

The J gene is TRBJ2-1, the V gene TRBV11-2; D remains unclear. The CDR3 has 13 residues. V was shortened by 0 bases and J by 4 bases, with 4 bases between the two germline ends. Looked up from germline, CDR1 is SGHAT and CDR2 is FQNNGV. The chain's CDR3 is CASSLEQYNEQFF. DNA for the CDR3: TGTGCCAGCAGCTTAGAACAGTACAATGAGCAGTTCTTC.

V and J are TRBV7-2 and TRBJ2-7, with D maybe TRBD1 (6 bases). The CDR3 contains 12 residues. V gave up 5 bases and J gave up 6 bases, with 11 bases separating them. Per the germline V gene, CDR1 is SGHTA and CDR2 is FQGNSA. Here the CDR3 DNA reads TGTGCCAGCAGCCAGGGGCGCGGCGAGCAGTACTTC. This codes for CASSQGRGEQYF.

This clone was counted only a few times. The chain uses TRBV9 and TRBJ2-1, with TRBD2 as a possible D gene (6 bases). Trimming pared 3 bases from V and 3 bases from J, leaving 13 bases between. Germline values: CDR1 SGDLS, CDR2 YYNGEE. This CDR3 has 15 residues. The CDR3 loop is CASSGRDSIYNEQFF. Written as DNA, the CDR3 is TGTGCCAGCAGCGGCCGGGACTCTATCTACAATGAGCAGTTCTTC.

The chain carries TRBV7-9 and TRBJ2-4; D possibly matches TRBD1 or TRBD2 (5 bases each). CDR1 SEHNR and CDR2 FQNEAQ come from the germline V gene (reference sequence). The CDR3 consists of 12 residues. Between the trimmed V and J ends, which lost 11 bases and 7 bases, there was a span of 15 bases. This chain's CDR3 is CAVEGRGNIQYF. For the CDR3, the DNA is TGTGCCGTAGAAGGACGGGGCAACATTCAGTACTTC. Looking up the rest from reference TRBV7-9 and TRBJ2-4 gives the full variable domain: DTGVSQNPRHKITKRGQNVTFRCDPISEHNRLYWYRQTLGQGPEFLTYFQNEAQLEKSRLLSDRFSAERPKGSFSTLEIQRTEQGDSAMYLCAVEGRGNIQYFGAGTRLSVL.

V usage is TRBV11-3 and J usage is TRBJ1-1; 7 bases agree with TRBD1. Germline-derived CDR1 and CDR2 are SGHNT and YENEEA. Losses at the gene ends were 4 bases for V and 5 bases for J; bases not matched to a gene: 1. There are 12 residues in the CDR3. CDR3 loop: CASSSTGTEAFF. CDR3 in DNA: TGTGCCAGCAGCTCGACAGGGACTGAAGCTTTCTTT.

The chain recombines TRBV18 with TRBJ2-3, with D unclear. The V and J ends lost 3 bases and 2 bases respectively, with 3 bases between them. Germline assignment: CDR1 KGHSH and CDR2 LQKENI. This CDR3 contains 12 residues. The CDR3 region has the DNA TGTGCCAGCTCACCCACCACAGATACGCAGTATTTT. It specifies CASSPTTDTQYF.

The chain has TRBV6-4 and TRBJ1-1; D unclear. The CDR3 loop spans 13 amino acids. Trimming cost V 4 bases and J 2 bases, with 8 bases left between them. CDR1 is MRHNA and CDR2 is SNTAGT in the germline V gene. The CDR3 here is CASSVEQNTEAFF. The DNA for the CDR3 is TGTGCCAGCAGTGTAGAACAAAACACTGAAGCTTTCTTT.

The V call is TRBV7-2, the J call TRBJ1-1; a possible D gene is TRBD1 (6 bases). V dropped 4 bases and J dropped 0 bases, with 15 bases sitting between them. The germline gives CDR1 SGHTA, CDR2 FQGNSA. CDR3 size: 16 residues. The CDR3 loop reads CASSSRGGGMNTEAFF. In DNA form, the CDR3 reads TGTGCCAGCAGCTCCAGGGGAGGCGGAATGAACACTGAAGCTTTCTTT.

This chain joins TRBV7-2 and TRBJ1-2; 9 positions match TRBD1. Germline lookup yields CDR1 SGHTA and CDR2 FQGNSA. There are 14 residues in the CDR3. Unmatched junction bases numbered 7, after V lost 6 bases and J lost 5 bases. CDR3 region: CASRQTGGAYGYTF. CDR3 in DNA: TGTGCCAGCAGACAAACAGGGGGCGCGTATGGCTACACCTTC.

This clone was detected only a few times. The chain combines TRBV27 with TRBJ1-4, with D unresolved. Trimming took 7 bases from V and 0 from J, leaving 9 bases between them. CDR3 size: 14 residues. Germline CDR1 is MNHEY and CDR2 is SMNVEV (reference sequence). CDR3 bases: TGTGCCAGCAAGGGAACAGCAACTAATGAAAAACTGTTTTTT. Translated: CASKGTATNEKLFF.

As to this clone: The same CDR3 is also encoded by other DNA sequences in this sample. The chain employs TRBV27 and TRBJ2-4; D gene uncertain. Germline assignment: CDR1 MNHEY and CDR2 SMNVEV (reference sequence). Between the trimmed V and J ends, which lost 3 bases and 1 base, there was a span of 4 bases. The CDR3 covers 13 residues. Written as DNA, the CDR3 is TGTGCCAGCAGTTTTAGCGCCAAAAACATTCAGTACTTC. Amino acid sequence: CASSFSAKNIQYF.

The chain has TRBV6-1 and TRBJ2-3; 8 bases are a match to TRBD2. CDR3 size: 17 residues. Germline values: CDR1 MNHNS, CDR2 SASEGT. V was clipped by 4 bases and J by 10 bases; unmatched bases: 19. CDR3 loop: CASSASLGRAGVHAQYF. CDR3 coding DNA: TGTGCCAGCAGTGCCTCTCTCGGGCGAGCGGGAGTGCACGCGCAGTATTTT.

The gene calls are TRBV6-5 and TRBJ1-2, with 7 bases aligning to TRBD1. V lost 4 bases and J lost 8; bases outside the gene matches: 10. The CDR3 length is 14 residues. In germline, CDR1 is MNHEY, CDR2 SVGAGI. The CDR3 coding sequence is TGTGCCAGCAGTTGGACTAGGGGGCGGACGGGCTACACCTTC. This encodes CASSWTRGRTGYTF.

V and J are TRBV20-1 and TRBJ1-2; D may be TRBD1 (5 bases). CDR1 and CDR2 from the germline V gene are DFQATT and SNEGSKA (reference sequence). This CDR3 spans 8 amino acids. V was shortened by 7 bases and J by 12 bases, with 9 bases between the two germline ends. CDR3 sequence (DNA): TGCAGTGGAACCAGGGACACCTTC. It specifies CSGTRDTF.

This chain uses TRBV6-4 with TRBJ1-1; 7 bases align to TRBD1. CDR3 size: 14 residues. Trimming cost V 5 bases and J 1 base; bases outside gene matches: 4. Germline CDR1 is MRHNA and CDR2 is SNTAGT. This chain's CDR3 is CASSPGTANTEAFF. The DNA of the CDR3 is TGTGCCAGCAGTCCCGGGACAGCGAACACTGAAGCTTTCTTT.

There are a few counts of this clone. The chain combines TRBV6-5 with TRBJ1-1; D perhaps matches TRBD1 (5 bases). This CDR3 contains 14 residues. V was clipped by 0 bases and J by 5 bases, with 10 bases between them. Germline V gives CDR1 MNHEY, CDR2 SVGAGI. The CDR3 reads CASSYSQGWTEAFF. CDR3 DNA: TGTGCCAGCAGTTACTCGCAGGGTTGGACTGAAGCTTTCTTT.

CDR3 sequence (DNA): TGTGCCAGTACCACGAGGACAGGGGGCATGAACACTGAAGCTTTCTTT. Translation gives CASTTRTGGMNTEAFF. V is TRBV19 and J is TRBJ1-1, with 11 bases lining up with TRBD1. This CDR3 contains 16 residues. After removal of 7 bases from V and 0 bases from J, the junction contained 7 bases not matched to a gene. In germline, CDR1 is LNHDA, CDR2 SQIVND (reference sequence).